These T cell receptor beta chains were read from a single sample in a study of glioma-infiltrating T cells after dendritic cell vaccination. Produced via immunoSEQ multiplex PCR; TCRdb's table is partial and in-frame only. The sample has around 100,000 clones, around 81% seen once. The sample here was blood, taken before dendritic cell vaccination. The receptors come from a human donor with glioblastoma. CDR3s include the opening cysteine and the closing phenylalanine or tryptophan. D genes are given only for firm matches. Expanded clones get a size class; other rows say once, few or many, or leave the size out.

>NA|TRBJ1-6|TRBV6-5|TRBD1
CASSRGQKSFSPLHF
TGTGCCAGCAGTCGGGGACAGAAATCTTTCTCACCCCTCCACTTT
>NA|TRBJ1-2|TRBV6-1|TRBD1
CASSETPGQAVAYGYTF
TGTGCCAGCAGTGAAACCCCGGGACAGGCAGTCGCTTATGGCTACACCTTC
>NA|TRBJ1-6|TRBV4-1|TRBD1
CASSQVGQEKGSPLHF
TGCGCCAGCAGCCAAGTTGGACAGGAAAAAGGATCACCCCTCCACTTT
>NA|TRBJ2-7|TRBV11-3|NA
CASSLSQAGYEQYF
TGTGCCAGCAGCTTATCACAGGCTGGGTACGAGCAGTACTTC
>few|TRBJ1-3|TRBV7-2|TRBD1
CASSLGTGAENTIYF
TGTGCCAGCAGCTTAGGGACAGGGGCGGAAAACACCATATATTTT
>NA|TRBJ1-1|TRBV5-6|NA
CASKNRGVSTEAFF
TGTGCCAGCAAAAATCGGGGGGTGTCCACTGAAGCTTTCTTT
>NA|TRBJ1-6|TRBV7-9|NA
CASAAGLNSPLHF
TGTGCCAGCGCGGCAGGGCTTAATTCACCCCTCCACTTT
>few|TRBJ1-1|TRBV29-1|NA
CSVEDYQGMNTEAFF
TGCAGCGTTGAAGATTATCAGGGTATGAACACTGAAGCTTTCTTT
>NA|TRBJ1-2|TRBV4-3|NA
CASSQAPGVYGYTF
TGCGCCAGCAGCCAAGCCCCAGGGGTATATGGCTACACCTTC
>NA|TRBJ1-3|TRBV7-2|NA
CASSLGLGNTIYF
TGTGCCAGCAGCTTAGGGCTTGGAAACACCATATATTTT
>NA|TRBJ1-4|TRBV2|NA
CASKRGSRLLFF
TGTGCCAGCAAAAGGGGAAGCCGTTTACTGTTTTTT
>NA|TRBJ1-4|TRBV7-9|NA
CASSLEYTGTSTNEKLFF
TGTGCCAGCAGCTTAGAATACACAGGGACCTCAACTAATGAAAAACTGTTTTTT
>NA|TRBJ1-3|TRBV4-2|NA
CASSQDKARVDPGNTIYF
TGTGCCAGCAGCCAAGATAAAGCCAGGGTCGATCCTGGAAACACCATATATTTT
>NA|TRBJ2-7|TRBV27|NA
CASSHSWGGRYEQYF
TGTGCCAGCAGTCACTCGTGGGGGGGCAGGTACGAGCAGTACTTC
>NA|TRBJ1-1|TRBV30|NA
CAWSVRHGRMAFF
TGTGCCTGGAGTGTACGTCACGGGAGGATGGCTTTCTTT
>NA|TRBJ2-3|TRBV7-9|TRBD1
CASSLMGQGRDTQYF
TGTGCCAGCAGCTTAATGGGACAGGGAAGAGATACGCAGTATTTT
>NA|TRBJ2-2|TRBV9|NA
CASSEGVLHTGELFF
TGTGCCAGCAGCGAGGGGGTTCTGCACACCGGGGAGCTGTTTTTT
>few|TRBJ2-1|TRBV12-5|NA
CASGSKAGQVWVSEQFF
TGTGCTAGTGGTTCGAAAGCGGGCCAGGTGTGGGTTAGTGAGCAGTTCTTC
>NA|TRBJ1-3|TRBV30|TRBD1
CAWSAGGAEGNTIYF
TGTGCCTGGAGTGCAGGGGGCGCGGAGGGAAACACCATATATTTT
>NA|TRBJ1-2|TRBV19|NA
CASSISSNYGYTF
TGTGCCAGTAGTATTTCCAGTAACTATGGCTACACCTTC
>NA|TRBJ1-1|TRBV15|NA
CATSKWTEGAEAFF
TGTGCCACCAGCAAATGGACGGAAGGGGCTGAAGCTTTCTTT
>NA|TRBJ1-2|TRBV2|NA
CASSEMRRQNYGYTF
TGTGCCAGCAGTGAAATGCGTAGACAGAACTATGGCTACACCTTC
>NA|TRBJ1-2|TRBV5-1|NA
CASSLGGSYYGYTF
TGCGCCAGCAGCTTGGGCGGGAGCTACTATGGCTACACCTTC
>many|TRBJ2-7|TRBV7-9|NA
CASSSSTEYEQYF
TGTGCCAGCAGCTCCTCGACAGAGTACGAGCAGTACTTC
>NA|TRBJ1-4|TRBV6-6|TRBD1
CASGKQGVDEKLFF
TGTGCCAGCGGGAAACAGGGGGTCGATGAAAAACTGTTTTTT
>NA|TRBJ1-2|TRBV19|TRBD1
CASSRDRYGYTF
TGTGCCAGTAGTAGGGACAGGTACGGCTACACCTTC
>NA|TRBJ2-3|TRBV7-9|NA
CASSRETSTDTQYF
TGTGCCAGCAGCAGGGAGACTAGCACAGATACGCAGTATTTT
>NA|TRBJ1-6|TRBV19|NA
CASRSRQSFTSPLHF
TGTGCCAGTCGGAGCAGACAGAGTTTTACTTCACCCCTCCACTTT
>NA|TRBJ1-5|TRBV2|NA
CASRGGGNQPQHF
TGTGCCAGCAGAGGGGGGGGCAATCAGCCCCAGCATTTT
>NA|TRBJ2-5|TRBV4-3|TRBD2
CASSHRAGGPFQETQYF
TGCGCCAGCAGCCATAGAGCGGGGGGACCTTTCCAAGAGACCCAGTACTTC
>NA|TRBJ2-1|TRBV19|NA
CASGQIYNEQFF
TGTGCCAGTGGCCAGATCTACAATGAGCAGTTCTTC
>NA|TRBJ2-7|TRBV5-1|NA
CASSLRRGYEQYF
TGCGCCAGCAGCTTGAGGCGGGGCTACGAGCAGTACTTC
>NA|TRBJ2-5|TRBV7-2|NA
CASSLGLIETQYF
TGTGCCAGCAGCTTAGGGCTGATAGAGACCCAGTACTTC
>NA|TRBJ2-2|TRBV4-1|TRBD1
CAGARSRRGTGSTGELFF
TGCGCCGGTGCGAGAAGCCGCCGTGGGACAGGGAGCACCGGGGAGCTGTTTTTT
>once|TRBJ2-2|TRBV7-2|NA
CASSPGVNTGELFF
TGTGCCAGCAGTCCCGGGGTGAACACCGGGGAGCTGTTTTTT
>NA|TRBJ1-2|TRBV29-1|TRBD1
CSVNQGARGYTF
TGCAGCGTTAATCAGGGGGCGAGAGGCTACACCTTC
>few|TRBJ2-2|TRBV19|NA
CATRQGNTGELFF
TGTGCCACCCGCCAGGGGAACACCGGGGAGCTGTTTTTT
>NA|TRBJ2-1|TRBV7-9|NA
CASSLRGQAHEQFF
TGTGCCAGCAGCTTAAGGGGTCAAGCACATGAGCAGTTCTTC
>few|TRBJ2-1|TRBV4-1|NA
CASSRVQDEQFF
TGCGCCAGCAGCCGTGTCCAGGATGAGCAGTTCTTC
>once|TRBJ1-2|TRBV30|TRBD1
CAWAGTAYGYTF
TGTGCCTGGGCCGGGACAGCATATGGCTACACCTTC
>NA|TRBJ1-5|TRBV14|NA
CASSQEVSGPQHF
TGTGCCAGCAGCCAAGAAGTGTCGGGGCCCCAGCATTTT
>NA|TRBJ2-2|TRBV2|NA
CASTYTGELFF
TGTGCCAGCACTTACACCGGGGAGCTGTTTTTT
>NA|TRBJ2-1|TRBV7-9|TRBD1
CASSVGQGAYNEQFF
TGTGCCAGCAGCGTTGGACAGGGGGCCTACAATGAGCAGTTCTTC
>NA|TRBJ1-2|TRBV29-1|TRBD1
CSVTTGANYGYTF
TGCAGCGTTACGACAGGGGCTAACTATGGCTACACCTTC
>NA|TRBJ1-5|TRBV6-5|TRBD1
CASRATGTENQPQHF
TGTGCCAGCAGAGCCACCGGGACAGAAAATCAGCCCCAGCATTTT
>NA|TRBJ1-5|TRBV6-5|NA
CASSYWGRGGQPQHF
TGTGCCAGCAGTTACTGGGGGAGGGGCGGGCAGCCCCAGCATTTT